The clone carrying this TCR beta chain was detected a few times. The data derive from a study of blood T cell repertoires in COVID-19. Study summary: Sites across the United States, Italy and Spain contributed samples from acute and convalescent COVID-19. PBMCs, B-cell-depleted T cells, or T cells provided the cDNA or gDNA that made up the material.

In the original analysis: Estimated nucleated cell counts came from reference gene primer amplification. The repertoire was sequenced with immunoSEQ multiplex PCR; TCRdb's copy has only in-frame clones and lacks some. V and J calls and clone size are given by that table; D and trimming were obtained from the DNA. This sample has 250,000 to 350,000 clones, with roughly 80% found just once. The sample taken for sequencing was peripheral blood. This clonotype originated in a woman between 45 and 60 years old with active or convalescent COVID-19.

The CDR3 here is CASSYTLYSGRVNNEQFF. The CDR3 bases are TGTGCCAGCAGCTATACCCTTTATAGCGGGAGAGTCAACAATGAGCAGTTCTTC. V and J are TRBV7-3 and TRBJ2-1; TRBD2 matches 9 bases. There are 18 residues in the CDR3. V shed 4 bases and J 5 bases; nucleotides not matched to a gene: 15. The germline V gene has CDR1 SGHTA and CDR2 FQGTGA.